A single sample is the source of the 3 T cell receptor beta chains below, sequenced in a study of T-cell reconstitution after alpha-beta-depleted transplantation in children. The authors prepared the TCRbeta library with unique molecular identifiers. TCRdb analysed the PCR reads with MiXCR anew, one entry per CDR3 protein. In the table there are almost 600,000 distinct CDR3 sequences, about a quarter of which are singletons. The sequences come from PBMCs, collected before TCRalphabeta/CD19-depleted stem cell transplant. These receptors came from a boy in the first two years of life with Wiskott-Aldrich syndrome, due to receive a stem cell transplant.

In this sample, this clonotype turned up a few times. CDR3 protein: CASSAGTGPVTFF. DNA for the CDR3: TGCGCCAGCAGCGCCGGGACAGGGCCGGTGACTTTCTTT. The gene calls are TRBV5-1 and TRBJ1-1; TRBD1 matches 9 bases. The J segment lost 12 bases and the V segment lost 4 bases, leaving 10 bases of the junction unmatched. Germline V gene lookup returns CDR1 SGHRS and CDR2 YFSETQ. CDR3 length: 13 amino acids.

The CDR3 DNA reads as TGCAGTGCCCGGGGGGGACTAGCGGGAGTTCGGAACAATGAGCAGTTCTTC. Its translation: CSARGGLAGVRNNEQFF. V usage is TRBV20-1 and J usage is TRBJ2-1, with 14 positions matching TRBD2. The V gene's germline CDR1 is DFQATT and CDR2 SNEGSKA (reference sequence). V lost 6 bases to trimming and J lost 5 bases; unmatched junction nucleotides: 12. This CDR3 comprises 17 residues.

There are a few counts of this clonotype. The rearrangement uses TRBV7-9 and TRBJ2-3, with a possible D match to TRBD1 (5 bases). Trimming took off 3 bases at V and 4 bases at J, with 11 bases between the two ends. Germline loops: CDR1 SEHNR, CDR2 FQNEAQ (reference sequence). The CDR3 spans 14 residues. The CDR3: CASSFQGMADTQYF. DNA of the CDR3: TGTGCCAGCAGCTTTCAGGGCATGGCAGATACGCAGTATTTT.